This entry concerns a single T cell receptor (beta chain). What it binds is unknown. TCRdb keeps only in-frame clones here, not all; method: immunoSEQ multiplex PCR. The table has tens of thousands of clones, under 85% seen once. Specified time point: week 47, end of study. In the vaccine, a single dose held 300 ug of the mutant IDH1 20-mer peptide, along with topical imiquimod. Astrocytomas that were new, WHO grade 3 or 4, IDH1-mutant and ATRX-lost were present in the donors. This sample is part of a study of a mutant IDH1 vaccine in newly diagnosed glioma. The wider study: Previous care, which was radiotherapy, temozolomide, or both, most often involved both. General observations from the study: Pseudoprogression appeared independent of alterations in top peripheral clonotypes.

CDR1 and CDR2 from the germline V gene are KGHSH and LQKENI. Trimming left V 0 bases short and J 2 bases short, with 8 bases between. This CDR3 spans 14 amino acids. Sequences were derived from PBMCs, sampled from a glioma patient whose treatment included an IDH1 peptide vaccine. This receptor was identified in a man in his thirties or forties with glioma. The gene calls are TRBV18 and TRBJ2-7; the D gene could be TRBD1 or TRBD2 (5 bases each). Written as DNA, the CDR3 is TGTGCCAGCTCACCACCGGGACGGACCTACGAGCAGTACTTC. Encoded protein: CASSPPGRTYEQYF.